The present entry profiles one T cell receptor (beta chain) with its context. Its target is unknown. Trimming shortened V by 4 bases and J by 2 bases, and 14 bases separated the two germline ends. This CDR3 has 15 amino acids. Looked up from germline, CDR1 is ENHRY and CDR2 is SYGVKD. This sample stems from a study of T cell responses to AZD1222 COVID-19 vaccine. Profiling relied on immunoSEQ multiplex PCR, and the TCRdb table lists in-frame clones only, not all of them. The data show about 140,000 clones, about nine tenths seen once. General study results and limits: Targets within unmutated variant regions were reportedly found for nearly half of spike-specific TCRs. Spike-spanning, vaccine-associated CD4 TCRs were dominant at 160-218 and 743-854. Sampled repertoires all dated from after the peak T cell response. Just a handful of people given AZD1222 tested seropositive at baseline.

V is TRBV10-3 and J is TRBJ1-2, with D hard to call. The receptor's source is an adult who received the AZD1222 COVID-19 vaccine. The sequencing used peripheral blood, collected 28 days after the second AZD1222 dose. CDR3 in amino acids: CAISGQPTENYGYTF. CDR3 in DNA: TGTGCCATCAGTGGGCAACCAACAGAAAACTATGGCTACACCTTC.